These 21 T cell receptor beta chains share one sample of origin, sequenced in a study of response to subunit inactivated influenza vaccine. TCRdb re-analysed the RT-PCR reads in MiXCR, keeping a single row per CDR3 protein. The data show roughly 700,000 distinct CDR3 sequences, about 15% seen once. Material: PBMCs from blood, obtained around 14 days before vaccination. The receptors shown here come from a man over 45 who received an inactivated influenza vaccine.

The chain carries TRBV5-6 and TRBJ2-5; D unresolved. CDR3 length equals 13 residues. CDR1 SGHDT and CDR2 YYEEEE come from the germline V gene. V lost 2 bases to trimming and J lost 5 bases, with 10 bases between them. The CDR3 spells CASSFGPLETQYF. CDR3 in DNA: TGTGCCAGCAGCTTCGGTCCGCTCGAGACCCAGTACTTC.

The chain has TRBV6-1 and TRBJ2-3; perhaps TRBD2 as D (6 bases). The CDR3 runs to 16 residues. Germline CDR1 is MNHNS and CDR2 is SASEGT. V lost 6 bases to trimming and J lost 3 bases, with 19 bases between them. In DNA form, the CDR3 reads TGTGCCAGCAGCCAACCGGGACTGGGAACAACAGATACGCAGTATTTT. Translated, it gives CASSQPGLGTTDTQYF.

The rearrangement links TRBV20-1 to TRBJ2-2; D gene unclear. The CDR3 covers 12 residues. Germline V CDR1 and CDR2: DFQATT, SNEGSKA (reference sequence). Trimming took off 0 bases at V and 6 bases at J, with 5 bases between the two ends. CDR3 nucleotide sequence: TGCAGTGCTAGAGAGGTGTCCGGGGAGCTGTTTTTT. Its translation is CSAREVSGELFF.

For the CDR3, the DNA is TGTGCCTGGACAGCGGTACCGAGGACCTACGAGCAGTACTTC. This sequence encodes CAWTAVPRTYEQYF. This sequence joins TRBV30 and TRBJ2-7; D is possibly TRBD2 (5 bases). Deletions cut 4 bases from V and 2 bases from J, with 15 bases between. CDR3 size: 14 residues. Germline loops: CDR1 GTSNPN, CDR2 SVGIG (reference sequence).

This clonotype was detected only a few times. CDR3 amino acids: CASSDPQDRASSYNSPLHF. Written as DNA, the CDR3 is TGTGCCAGCAGTGACCCCCAGGACAGGGCGAGCTCCTATAATTCACCCCTCCACTTT. V and J are TRBV25-1 and TRBJ1-6, with 8 positions matching TRBD1. The V gene's germline CDR1 is MGHDK and CDR2 SYGVNS. V lost 3 bases and J lost 0; bases outside the gene matches: 10. This CDR3 spans 19 amino acids.

The chain is built from TRBV21-1 and TRBJ2-7. TRBV21-1 is tagged as a pseudogene. The CDR3 extends over 16 amino acids. The CDR3 region is CASNKGLVRPTYEQYF. The CDR3 DNA sequence: TGTGCCAGCAACAAAGGGTTGGTGAGACCCACCTACGAGCAGTACTTC.

The rearrangement links TRBV18 to TRBJ2-5; unclear D gene. The CDR3 is 14 residues long. The germline V gene has CDR1 KGHSH and CDR2 LQKENI. The V end was cut by 0 bases, the J end by 9 bases, with 14 bases between. The CDR3 DNA reads as TGTGCCAGCTCACCACCAAGGCCTCACGTCTCCCAGTACTTC. It encodes CASSPPRPHVSQYF.

This clonotype appeared a few times. V gene TRBV15 combines with J gene TRBJ2-1, with TRBD2 identical over 12 bases. The CDR3 length is 15 residues. CDR1 and CDR2 from the germline V gene are LNHNV and YYDKDF (reference sequence). Trimming took 3 bases from V and 6 from J; bases not matched to a gene: 3. The CDR3 DNA sequence: TGTGCCACCAGCAGGACTAGCGGGAGAGCCAATGAGCAGTTCTTC. It yields the protein CATSRTSGRANEQFF.

In regard to this clonotype: The junction departs from germline at one end; a sequencing error may be responsible. The V and J genes are TRBV6-6 and TRBJ2-7; D unresolved. The CDR3 sequence is 13 residues long. The germline gives CDR1 MNHNY, CDR2 SVGAGI (reference sequence). The CDR3 loop reads CASNYSYPEEQYF. In nucleotides, the CDR3 is TGTGCCAGCAATTACTCTTACCCGGAAGAGCAGTACTTC.

This clonotype was seen many times. This chain joins TRBV7-2 and TRBJ1-2; perhaps TRBD1 as D (6 bases). This CDR3 contains 13 residues. Germline values: CDR1 SGHTA, CDR2 FQGNSA. With 4 bases removed from V and 8 bases from J, the gap between germline ends came to 14 bases. The CDR3 is CASSSDGGHGYTF. The CDR3 DNA is TGTGCCAGCAGCTCCGACGGGGGACACGGCTACACCTTC.

The chain has TRBV24-1 and TRBJ2-7; D is unresolved. CDR3 length: 14 residues. Trimming shortened V by 7 bases and J by 1 base, and 13 bases separated the two germline ends. Germline V lookup: CDR1 KGHDR, CDR2 SFDVKD. The CDR3 DNA reads TGTGCCACCAGGAATAGCTCGTATTCCTACGAGCAGTACTTC. It encodes CATRNSSYSYEQYF.

The table lists this clonotype with a few counts. The genes are TRBV9 and TRBJ2-7; 8 bases are a match to TRBD1. V lost 3 bases and J lost 6; bases outside the gene matches: 8. Germline loops: CDR1 SGDLS, CDR2 YYNGEE. This CDR3 is built from 14 residues. This CDR3 is CASSATGAGSEQYF. DNA for the CDR3: TGTGCCAGCAGCGCGACAGGGGCAGGAAGCGAGCAGTACTTC.

This clonotype occurred many times. The V call is TRBV7-8, the J call TRBJ2-1; D is perhaps TRBD1 (8 bases). This CDR3 comprises 16 residues. V was shortened by 5 bases and J by 2 bases, with 16 bases between the two germline ends. Germline V gene data show CDR1 as SGHVS and CDR2 as FQNEAQ. CDR3 sequence (DNA): TGTGCCAGCAGCCCGGGGACAGGACTAGCCTACAATGAGCAGTTCTTC. It yields the protein CASSPGTGLAYNEQFF. The variable domain in full, with the rest retrieved from reference TRBV7-8 and TRBJ2-1, is GAGVSQSPRYKVAKRGQDVALRCDPISGHVSLFWYQQALGQGPEFLTYFQNEAQLDKSGLPSDRFFAERPEGSVSTLKIQRTQQEDSAVYLCASSPGTGLAYNEQFFGPGTRLTVL.

This clonotype has more than one count but fewer than ten. V is TRBV2 and J is TRBJ2-5; D gene unclear. CDR3 length: 15 amino acids. The germline CDR1 and CDR2 sequences are SNHLY and FYNNEI. With 0 bases removed from V and 5 bases from J, the gap between germline ends came to 13 bases. The CDR3 protein is CASSEAPRARETQYF. The CDR3 bases are TGTGCCAGCAGTGAAGCGCCAAGGGCGCGGGAGACCCAGTACTTC. The full variable domain, with the rest looked up from reference TRBV2 and TRBJ2-5, is EPEVTQTPSHQVTQMGQEVILRCVPISNHLYFYWYRQILGQKVEFLVSFYNNEISEKSEIFDDQFSVERPDGSNFTLKIRSTKLEDSAMYFCASSEAPRARETQYFGPGTRLLVL.

Only a few counts were recorded for this clonotype. V gene TRBV7-2 combines with J gene TRBJ2-7, with D maybe TRBD1 (5 bases). The V end was cut by 5 bases, the J end by 9 bases, with 20 bases between. The CDR3 has 14 amino acids. The germline gives CDR1 SGHTA, CDR2 FQGNSA. CDR3 sequence: CASSRQPSGIVQYF. CDR3 bases: TGTGCCAGCAGCCGCCAACCGTCAGGGATTGTGCAGTACTTC.

Regarding this clonotype: This clone may be a read error of a much larger clone one base away. Here the CDR3 reads CNARVGTGYNEQYF. CDR3 sequence (DNA): TGCAATGCTAGAGTGGGGACAGGGTATAACGAGCAGTACTTC. V is TRBV20-1 and J is TRBJ2-7, with TRBD1 matching over 9 bases. The CDR3 is 14 amino acids. CDR1 is DFQATT and CDR2 is SNEGSKA in the germline V gene (reference sequence).

The chain couples TRBV16 to TRBJ1-5, with unresolved D. The V end was cut by 0 bases, the J end by 0 bases, with 3 bases between. CDR3 length: 14 amino acids. The germline CDR1 and CDR2 sequences are KGHSY and FQNENV. DNA of the CDR3: TGTGCCAGCAGCCAATCTTCTAGCAATCAGCCCCAGCATTTT. Translation: CASSQSSSNQPQHF.

This clonotype was found many times. The rearrangement uses TRBV20-1 and TRBJ2-2, with TRBD1 as a possible D gene (6 bases). CDR1 DFQATT and CDR2 SNEGSKA come from the germline V gene (reference sequence). The CDR3 sequence is 13 residues long. V was pared by 6 bases and J by 4 bases, with 12 bases between. The chain's CDR3 is CSASRGGTGELFF. As DNA, the CDR3 is TGCAGTGCCTCCAGGGGCGGCACCGGGGAGCTGTTTTTT.

In nucleotides, the CDR3 is TGTGCCAGCTCACCAGGGGGCGGAGTCGAGACCCAGTACTTC. Translated: CASSPGGGVETQYF. The gene calls are TRBV18 and TRBJ2-5; D is possibly TRBD1 (6 bases). There are 14 residues in the CDR3. Trimming took 2 bases from V and 5 from J, leaving 12 bases between them. CDR1 KGHSH and CDR2 LQKENI come from the germline V gene.

The sample holds many counts of this clonotype. V gene TRBV12-3 or TRBV12-4 combines with J gene TRBJ1-1; 9 nucleotides agree with TRBD1. Trimming took 7 bases from V and 6 from J; bases not matched to a gene: 9. This CDR3 has 14 amino acids. The CDR3 loop is CASTPGQGTPEAFF. The CDR3 DNA follows: TGTGCCAGCACTCCGGGACAGGGAACCCCTGAAGCTTTCTTT.

This rearrangement joins TRBV24-1 to TRBJ2-7; TRBD1 agrees at 11 bases. With V trimmed by 5 bases and J by 4 bases, 9 bases remained unmatched. CDR1 and CDR2 (germline): KGHDR, SFDVKD. CDR3 length: 16 amino acids. CDR3 nucleotides: TGTGCCACCAGTGCAACCCCGGGACAGGGGGGGTACGAGCAGTACTTC. Its translation is CATSATPGQGGYEQYF.